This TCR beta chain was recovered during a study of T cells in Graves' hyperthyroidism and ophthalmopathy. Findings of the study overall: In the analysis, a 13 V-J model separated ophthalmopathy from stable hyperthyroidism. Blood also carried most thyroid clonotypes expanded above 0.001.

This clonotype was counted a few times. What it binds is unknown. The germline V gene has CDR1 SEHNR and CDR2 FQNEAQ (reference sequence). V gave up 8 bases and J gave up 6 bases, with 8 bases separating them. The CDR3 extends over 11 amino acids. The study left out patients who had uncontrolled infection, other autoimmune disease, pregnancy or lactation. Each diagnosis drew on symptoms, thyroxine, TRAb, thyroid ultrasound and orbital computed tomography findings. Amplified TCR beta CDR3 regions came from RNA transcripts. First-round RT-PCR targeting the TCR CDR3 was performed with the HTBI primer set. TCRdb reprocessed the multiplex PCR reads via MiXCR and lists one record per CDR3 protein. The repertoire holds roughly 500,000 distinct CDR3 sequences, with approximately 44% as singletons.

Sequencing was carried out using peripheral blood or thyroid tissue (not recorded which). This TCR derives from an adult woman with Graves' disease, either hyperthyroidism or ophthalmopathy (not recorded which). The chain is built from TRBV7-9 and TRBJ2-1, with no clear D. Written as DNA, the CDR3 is TGTGCCAGCGCACCCCTCAATGAGCAGTTCTTC. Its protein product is CASAPLNEQFF.